What follows is one T cell receptor (beta chain) and its context. The antigen is not known. Hyperthyroidism was newly diagnosed in patients aged 18 to 65 (duration under 2 months). Patients were excluded for uncontrolled infection, other autoimmune disease, pregnancy or lactation. The CDR3 spans 15 residues. CDR1 is MNHNS, CDR2 SASEGT, per germline. V was pared by 9 bases and J by 0 bases, with 15 bases between. From RNA transcripts, TCR beta CDR3 regions were amplified. With the HTBI primer set, the TCR CDR3 went through a first round of RT-PCR. MiXCR, applied by TCRdb to the multiplex PCR reads, yields one record per CDR3 protein. Among 600,000 to 650,000 distinct CDR3 sequences listed, under 20% were seen once. The data belong to a study of T cells in Graves' hyperthyroidism and ophthalmopathy. Study results and limitations: The blood repertoire included most of the expanded thyroid clonotypes above 0.001.

This receptor was obtained from a woman aged 25-40 years with Graves' hyperthyroidism. V is TRBV6-1 and J is TRBJ2-4; D may be TRBD2 (7 bases). Material for sequencing was blood. The CDR3 is CASTVGGLAKNIQYF. The CDR3 DNA is TGTGCCAGTACTGTGGGGGGGCTAGCCAAAAACATTCAGTACTTC.